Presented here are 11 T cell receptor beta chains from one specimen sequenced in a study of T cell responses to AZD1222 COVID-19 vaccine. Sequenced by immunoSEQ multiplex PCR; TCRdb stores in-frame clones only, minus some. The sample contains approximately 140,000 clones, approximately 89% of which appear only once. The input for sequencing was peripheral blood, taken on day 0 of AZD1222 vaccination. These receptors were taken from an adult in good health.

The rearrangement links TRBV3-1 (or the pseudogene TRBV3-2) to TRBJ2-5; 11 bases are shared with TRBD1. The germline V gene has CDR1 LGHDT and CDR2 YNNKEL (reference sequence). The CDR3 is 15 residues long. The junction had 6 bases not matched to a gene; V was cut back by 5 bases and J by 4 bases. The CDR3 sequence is CASSFWTGGVETQYF. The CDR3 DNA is TGTGCCAGCAGCTTCTGGACAGGGGGCGTAGAGACCCAGTACTTC.

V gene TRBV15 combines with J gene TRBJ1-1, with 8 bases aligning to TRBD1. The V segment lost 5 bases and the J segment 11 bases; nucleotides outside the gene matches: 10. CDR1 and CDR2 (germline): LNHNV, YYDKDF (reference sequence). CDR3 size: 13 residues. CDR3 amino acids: CATSLVGRGLAFF. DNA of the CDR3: TGTGCCACCAGCTTGGTGGGCAGGGGGCTTGCTTTCTTT.

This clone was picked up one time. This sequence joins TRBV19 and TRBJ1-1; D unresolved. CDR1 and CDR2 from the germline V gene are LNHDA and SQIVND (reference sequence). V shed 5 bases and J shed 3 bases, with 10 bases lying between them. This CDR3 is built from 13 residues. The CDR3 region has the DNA TGTGCCAGTAGTCTACAGCGGGACACTGAAGCTTTCTTT. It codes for CASSLQRDTEAFF.

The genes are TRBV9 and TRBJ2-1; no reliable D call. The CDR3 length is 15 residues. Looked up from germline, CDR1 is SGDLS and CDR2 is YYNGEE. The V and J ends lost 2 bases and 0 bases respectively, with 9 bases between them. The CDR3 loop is CASSVSRHSYNEQFF. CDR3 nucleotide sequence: TGTGCCAGCAGCGTTAGCCGACACTCCTACAATGAGCAGTTCTTC. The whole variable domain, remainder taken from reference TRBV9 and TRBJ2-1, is DSGVTQTPKHLITATGQRVTLRCSPRSGDLSVYWYQQSLDQGLQFLIQYYNGEERAKGNILERFSAQQFPDLHSELNLSSLELGDSALYFCASSVSRHSYNEQFFGPGTRLTVL.

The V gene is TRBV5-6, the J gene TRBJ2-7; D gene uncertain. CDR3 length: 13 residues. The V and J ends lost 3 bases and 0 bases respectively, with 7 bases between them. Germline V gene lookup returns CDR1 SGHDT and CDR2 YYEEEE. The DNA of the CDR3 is TGTGCCAGCAGCTCAACCAGCTCCTACGAGCAGTACTTC. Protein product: CASSSTSSYEQYF.

The DNA of the CDR3 is TGTGCCAGCAGCCGTGAGGGCTCCCTGTATGGCTACACCTTC. Translated: CASSREGSLYGYTF. V is TRBV3-1 (or the pseudogene TRBV3-2) and J is TRBJ1-2; no reliable D call. The CDR3 covers 14 residues. Germline CDR1 reads LGHDT; CDR2 reads YNNKEL (reference sequence). Trimming removed 4 bases at V and 5 bases at J, with 14 bases between.

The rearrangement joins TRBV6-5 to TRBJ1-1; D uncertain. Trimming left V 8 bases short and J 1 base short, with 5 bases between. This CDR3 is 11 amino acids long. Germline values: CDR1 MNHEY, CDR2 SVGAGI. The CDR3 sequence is CASPRNTEAFF. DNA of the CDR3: TGTGCCAGCCCGCGGAACACTGAAGCTTTCTTT.

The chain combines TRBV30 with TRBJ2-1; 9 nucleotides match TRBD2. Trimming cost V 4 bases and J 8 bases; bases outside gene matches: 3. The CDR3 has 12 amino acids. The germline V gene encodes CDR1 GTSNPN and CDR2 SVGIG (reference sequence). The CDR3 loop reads CAWTSGADEQFF. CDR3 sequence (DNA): TGTGCCTGGACTAGCGGGGCAGATGAGCAGTTCTTC.

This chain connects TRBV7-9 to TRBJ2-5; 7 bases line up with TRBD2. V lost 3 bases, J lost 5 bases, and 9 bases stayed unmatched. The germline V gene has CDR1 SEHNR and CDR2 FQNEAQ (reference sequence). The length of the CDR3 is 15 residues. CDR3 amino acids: CASSLGRSGAETQYF. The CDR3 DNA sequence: TGTGCCAGCAGCTTGGGCCGGAGCGGGGCTGAGACCCAGTACTTC.

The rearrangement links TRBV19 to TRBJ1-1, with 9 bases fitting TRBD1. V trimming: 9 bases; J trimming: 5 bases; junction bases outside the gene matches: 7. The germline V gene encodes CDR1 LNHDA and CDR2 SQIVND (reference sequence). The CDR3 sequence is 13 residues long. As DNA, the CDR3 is TGTGCCAGCGGGACAGGGAAGAGTACTGAAGCTTTCTTT. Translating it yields CASGTGKSTEAFF. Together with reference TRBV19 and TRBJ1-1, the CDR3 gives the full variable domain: DGGITQSPKYLFRKEGQNVTLSCEQNLNHDAMYWYRQDPGQGLRLIYYSQIVNDFQKGDIAEGYSVSREKKESFPLTVTSAQKNPTAFYLCASGTGKSTEAFFGQGTRLTVV.

The CDR3 spells CASSLALLGQGAYGYTF. CDR3 DNA: TGTGCCAGCAGCTTAGCGCTATTAGGGCAGGGGGCCTATGGCTACACCTTC. V usage is TRBV7-2 and J usage is TRBJ1-2; 8 nucleotides line up with TRBD1. V shed 0 bases, J shed 4 bases, and the junction held 10 bases outside the gene matches. CDR3 length: 17 amino acids. Germline V gene lookup returns CDR1 SGHTA and CDR2 FQGNSA.